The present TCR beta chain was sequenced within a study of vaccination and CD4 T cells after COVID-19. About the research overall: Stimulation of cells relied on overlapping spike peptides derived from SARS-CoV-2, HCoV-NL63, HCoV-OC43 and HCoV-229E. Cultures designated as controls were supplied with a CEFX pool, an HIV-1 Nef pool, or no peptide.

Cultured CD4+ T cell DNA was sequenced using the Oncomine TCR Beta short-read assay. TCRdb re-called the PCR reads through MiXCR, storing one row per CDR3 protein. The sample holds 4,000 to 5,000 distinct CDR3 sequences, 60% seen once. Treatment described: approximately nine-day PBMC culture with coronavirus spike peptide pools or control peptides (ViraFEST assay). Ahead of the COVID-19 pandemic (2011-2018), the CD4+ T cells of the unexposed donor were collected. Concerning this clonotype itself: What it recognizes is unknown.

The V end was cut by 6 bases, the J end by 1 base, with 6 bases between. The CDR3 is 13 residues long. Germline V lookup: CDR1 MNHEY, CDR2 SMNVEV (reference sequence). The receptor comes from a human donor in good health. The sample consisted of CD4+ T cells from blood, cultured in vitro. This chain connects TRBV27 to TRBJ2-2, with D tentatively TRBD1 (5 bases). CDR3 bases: TGTGCCAGCAGGGACATGAACACCGGGGAGCTGTTTTTT. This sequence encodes CASRDMNTGELFF.